This TCR beta chain was documented in a study of PD-L1 blockade in urothelial cancer (dated by TCRdb to 2017 to 2019). With respect to the entire study: Every patient began therapy in the mid-2010s and was given atezolizumab 1,200 mg intravenously every 3 weeks. Pretreatment tumor samples and matched peripheral blood, collected serially before and after atezolizumab treatment, underwent TCR sequencing. Nine patients achieved durable clinical benefit and approximately 20 did not. Whole exome sequencing and RNA sequencing of pretreatment tumors were performed alongside TCR sequencing in the same patients. About 90% of the roughly 29 patients were identified as males with urothelial cancer of bladder origin, and a prior smoking history was reported by 18 of 29 patients. An ECOG performance status of 0 or 1 was recorded for the patients, and 0 to 3 prior chemotherapy regimens had been received by the patients. Blood samples gave median yields of around 150,000 T cells and 65,000 to 85,000 unique TCRs, along with a median clonality of around 0.08. Durable clinical benefit was defined as a progression-free survival longer than 6 months, and TCR features were additionally tested against progression-free survival and overall survival. Somatic, immune and clinical correlates of response to PD-L1 blockade with atezolizumab in urothelial cancer were the focus of an exploratory multi-omic analysis. Pretreatment blood TCR-seq was available for 30 or so patients, at least one posttreatment blood collection was obtained for approximately 25 patients, and tumor TCR-seq was available for approximately 25 patients. Blood samples were analyzed at 3 weeks after treatment start (second dose) and at 6 weeks after treatment start. What the research found in general, with its limitations: Small sample size (n of about 30) and many exploratory analyses mean the results are intended to be hypothesis-generating. A pretreatment peripheral blood TCR clonality below the median was linked to improved progression-free and overall survival. Among patients with durable benefit, tumor-associated TCR clones showed greater expansion in peripheral blood 3 weeks after treatment started (n ≈ 20, p = 0.022).

Explained via the paper, the time point label denotes: peripheral blood 6 weeks after treatment start. A cohort of about 30 patients with locally advanced or metastatic urothelial carcinoma, treated at Memorial Sloan Kettering on a trial protocol, was included. Peripheral blood mononuclear cells were collected pretreatment and during treatment, with between 1 and 8 total time points obtained per patient. The Qiagen DNeasy Blood extraction kit was used to purify genomic DNA from total PBMCs and tumor samples. PBMCs were collected pretreatment and during treatment, and were isolated and stored as previously described. Synthetic TCR analog templates were spiked into each PCR so that absolute template abundance could be estimated from read counts. TCRbeta CDR3 regions were amplified from genomic DNA with bias-controlled V and J gene primers using the immunoSEQ assay. Sequencing of rearranged TCRbeta segments was done at approximately 20X coverage. The original methods were these. Sequencing errors were corrected by clustering, and CDR3s were annotated against IMGT so that V, D and J genes could be assigned. Only productive TCRbeta rearrangements were used in downstream analyses, excluding out-of-frame or stop-codon sequences. Clonality was computed as one minus Shannon entropy normalized by the log of the number of unique productive sequences. Fisher's exact test with Benjamini-Hochberg correction, at a threshold of adjusted p below 0.01, was used to find clones that differed between time points or between blood and tumor. Here the immuneACCESS table is served through TCRdb, limited to in-frame sequences with V and J called. Missing clones are a known gap in these copies; in checked studies unresolved V genes cover under half, and the rest lacks a known reason. The V and J calls and the clone size are those of that table, but D and trimming were determined from the DNA. The sample table lists some 19,000 clones, around 86% of them with a count of one. Around 1.6% of the sample comes from the top ten.

Turning to this clone: Its binding antigen is unknown. No much larger clonotype is one base removed from it; base qualities were not supplied.

The starting material was PBMCs, obtained around atezolizumab (anti-PD-L1) treatment. The clonotype was recovered from a man aged 45-60 years with urothelial cancer.

This receptor carries the CDR3 CASSSPEAGETEAFF. The nucleotides are TGTGCCAGCAGCTCCCCCGAGGCAGGGGAGACTGAAGCTTTCTTT. The chain employs TRBV7-6 and TRBJ1-1; the D gene is perhaps TRBD1, from 6 matching bases. V is pared back by 4 bases and J by 5 bases, with 17 bases lying between the germline termini. The CDR3 numbers 15 residues from cysteine through phenylalanine. Only the CDR3 region is kept as DNA, spanning 45 bases read in frame from base 1. CDR1 and CDR2 (SGHVS, FNYEAQ) derive from the germline V gene. The full variable domain, completed from the reference TRBV7-6 and TRBJ1-1 proteins outside the CDR3, reads GAGVSQSPRYKVTKRGQDVALRCDPISGHVSLYWYRQALGQGPEFLTYFNYEAQQDKSGLPNDRFSAERPEGSISTLTIQRTEQRDSAMYRCASSSPEAGETEAFFGQGTRLTVV.